The 2 T cell receptor beta chains below all came from one sample that was sequenced in a study of cytomegalovirus exposure and HLA in healthy donors. Use of 60 Vbeta and 13 Jbeta primers characterized the PCR. Data came from immunoSEQ multiplex PCR; TCRdb stores just in-frame clones and leaves some out. This table has about 150,000 clones, about four fifths appearing once. The sequencing sample was made of PBMCs. The receptors come from a male donor in good health and CMV-seronegative.

The chain is built from TRBV2 and TRBJ1-2; TRBD1 is a possible D gene (6 bases). Germline loops: CDR1 SNHLY, CDR2 FYNNEI. Trimming shortened V by 10 bases and J by 1 base, and 13 bases separated the two germline ends. CDR3 length: 13 residues. DNA for the CDR3: TGTGCCACCACCCTCAGGGGTAACTATGGCTACACCTTC. It specifies CATTLRGNYGYTF. The variable domain in full, completed from reference TRBV2 and TRBJ1-2, reads EPEVTQTPSHQVTQMGQEVILRCVPISNHLYFYWYRQILGQKVEFLVSFYNNEISEKSEIFDDQFSVERPDGSNFTLKIRSTKLEDSAMYFCATTLRGNYGYTFGSGTRLTVV.

This chain links TRBV5-1 with TRBJ2-5, with TRBD1 matching 7 bases. Looked up from germline, CDR1 is SGHRS and CDR2 is YFSETQ. The CDR3 spans 14 residues. V dropped 3 bases and J dropped 2; count of bases not matched to a gene: 4. The CDR3 reads CASSSRTGQETQYF. CDR3 bases: TGCGCCAGCAGCTCCAGGACAGGACAAGAGACCCAGTACTTC.